These 32 T cell receptor beta chains originate from one sample sequenced in a study of post-analysis software for immune sequencing data. Notes on the study in general: Among roughly 5 TRBV segments more frequent in patients than controls were TRBV5-6, TRBV5-1 and TRBV20-1.

Unique molecular identifiers tagged the TCR beta cDNA libraries. Via MiXCR, TCRdb re-called the PCR reads, giving one row per CDR3 protein. This table holds about 810,000 distinct CDR3 sequences, about 57% found once. These receptors' targets are unknown. The source material was blood. These receptors were collected from a girl aged 5 to 17 with multiple sclerosis.

V is TRBV7-9 and J is TRBJ1-2; D uncertain. This CDR3 contains 14 residues. Germline values: CDR1 SEHNR, CDR2 FQNEAQ (reference sequence). The V end lost 2 bases, the J end lost 7 bases, and 14 bases lay between the germline ends. This CDR3 is CASSLLSVEGGYTF. CDR3 nucleotide sequence: TGTGCCAGCAGCTTATTGTCGGTAGAGGGTGGCTACACCTTC.

The V gene is TRBV20-1, the J gene TRBJ2-5; TRBD2 matches 11 bases. The CDR3 is 13 amino acids. Germline CDR1 and CDR2: DFQATT and SNEGSKA (reference sequence). With 6 bases clipped from V and 5 bases from J, the junction kept 5 bases outside the gene matches. The CDR3 sequence is CSAPTSGMETQYF. The CDR3, as DNA: TGCAGTGCGCCGACTAGCGGGATGGAGACCCAGTACTTC.

The CDR3 DNA reads TGCAGTGCTTCGGGGGAGGGCTATGGCTACACCTTC. Its translation: CSASGEGYGYTF. The V gene is TRBV20-1, the J gene TRBJ1-2; perhaps TRBD1 as D (5 bases). The CDR3 totals 12 residues. Looked up from germline, CDR1 is DFQATT and CDR2 is SNEGSKA (reference sequence). V was cut by 5 bases and J by 4 bases, with 11 bases left in between.

The chain joins TRBV20-1 to TRBJ2-3; 9 bases line up with TRBD2. The CDR3 length is 16 residues. Germline CDR1 DFQATT, CDR2 SNEGSKA (reference sequence). The junction had 11 bases not matched to a gene; V was cut back by 6 bases and J by 1 base. DNA for the CDR3: TGCAGTGCCCCTCTGGGCGGGGGGGCCGGCACAGATACGCAGTATTTT. It encodes CSAPLGGGAGTDTQYF.

The CDR3 DNA reads TGCGCCAGCAGCCTCGACAGGGGAGCCTACAATGAGCAGTTCTTC. Translated: CASSLDRGAYNEQFF. The chain uses TRBV5-1 and TRBJ2-1, with 8 bases identical to TRBD1. The length of the CDR3 is 15 residues. V lost 4 bases, J lost 2 bases, and 5 bases stayed unmatched. CDR1 is SGHRS, CDR2 YFSETQ, per germline.

The chain employs TRBV15 and TRBJ2-7, with unresolved D. The CDR3 has 17 amino acids. Germline V CDR1 and CDR2: LNHNV, YYDKDF (reference sequence). Trimming stripped 0 bases from V and 2 bases from J, with 17 bases between. The chain's CDR3 is CATSRDRTDVIPYEQYF. The CDR3 DNA sequence: TGTGCCACCAGCAGAGATCGAACGGATGTAATCCCCTACGAGCAGTACTTC. Looking up the rest from reference TRBV15 and TRBJ2-7 gives the full variable domain: DAMVIQNPRYQVTQFGKPVTLSCSQTLNHNVMYWYQQKSSQAPKLLFHYYDKDFNNEADTPDNFQSRRPNTSFCFLDIRSPGLGDTAMYLCATSRDRTDVIPYEQYFGPGTRLTVT.

The V call is TRBV4-2, the J call TRBJ2-7, with D perhaps matching TRBD1 or TRBD2 (5 bases each). The germline CDR1 and CDR2 sequences are LGHNA and YNFKEQ. V dropped 4 bases and J dropped 3 bases, with 16 bases sitting between them. The CDR3 covers 15 residues. CDR3 region: CASSPPGAGNYEQYF. In DNA form, the CDR3 reads TGTGCCAGCAGCCCCCCCGGGGCAGGGAACTACGAGCAGTACTTC.

CDR3 DNA: TGTGCCAGCAGTTCCCAGATGACTAGCGGGAGGGCACATGAGCAGTACTTC. This translates into CASSSQMTSGRAHEQYF. V gene TRBV12-3 or TRBV12-4 combines with J gene TRBJ2-7, with 14 bases fitting TRBD2. This CDR3 region has 17 residues. After removal of 4 bases from V and 7 bases from J, the junction contained 12 bases not matched to a gene.

This clonotype was detected a few times. The rearrangement joins TRBV29-1 to TRBJ2-5, with 9 bases that match TRBD2. The CDR3 runs 16 residues. Germline V gives CDR1 SQVTM, CDR2 ANQGSEA. The junction had 12 bases not matched to a gene; V was cut back by 3 bases and J by 4 bases. This CDR3 is CSVDGGRATLGETQYF. CDR3 in DNA: TGCAGCGTTGACGGCGGGAGGGCTACCCTCGGAGAGACCCAGTACTTC. Combining the CDR3 with reference TRBV29-1 and TRBJ2-5 gives the whole variable domain SAVISQKPSRDICQRGTSLTIQCQVDSQVTMMFWYRQQPGQSLTLIATANQGSEATYESGFVIDKFPISRPNLTFSTLTVSNMSPEDSSIYLCSVDGGRATLGETQYFGPGTRLLVL.

The rearrangement uses TRBV25-1 and TRBJ2-6; a possible D gene is TRBD1 (6 bases). The CDR3 runs to 19 residues. Trimming pared 0 bases from V and 0 bases from J, leaving 15 bases between. From germline, CDR1 is MGHDK and CDR2 SYGVNS. CDR3 nucleotide sequence: TGTGCCAGCAGTGAATATATCTCGGGACAAAGCTCTGGGGCCAACGTCCTGACTTTC. Residues: CASSEYISGQSSGANVLTF. Full variable domain (rest looked up from reference TRBV25-1 and TRBJ2-6): EADIYQTPRYLVIGTGKKITLECSQTMGHDKMYWYQQDPGMELHLIHYSYGVNSTEKGDLSSESTVSRIRTEHFPLTLESARPSHTSQYLCASSEYISGQSSGANVLTFGAGSRLTVL.

This chain joins TRBV20-1 and TRBJ1-1; D might be TRBD1 (5 bases). Looked up from germline, CDR1 is DFQATT and CDR2 is SNEGSKA (reference sequence). The V and J ends lost 1 base and 3 bases respectively, with 9 bases between them. This CDR3 comprises 13 residues. CDR3 coding DNA: TGCAGTGCTAGAGGCGGGGCTGACACTGAAGCTTTCTTT. Translation: CSARGGADTEAFF.

The chain is built from TRBV2 and TRBJ2-1, with 8 bases matching TRBD2. This CDR3 is built from 16 residues. The germline gives CDR1 SNHLY, CDR2 FYNNEI. The V and J ends lost 5 bases and 10 bases, in that order; junction bases with no gene match: 16. The CDR3 region is CASSSGLAPTGGEQFF. The CDR3 region has the DNA TGTGCCAGCAGTTCCGGACTAGCCCCGACCGGGGGGGAGCAGTTCTTC. The full variable domain, its missing parts supplied by reference TRBV2 and TRBJ2-1, is EPEVTQTPSHQVTQMGQEVILRCVPISNHLYFYWYRQILGQKVEFLVSFYNNEISEKSEIFDDQFSVERPDGSNFTLKIRSTKLEDSAMYFCASSSGLAPTGGEQFFGPGTRLTVL.

The chain uses TRBV25-1 and TRBJ2-2, with 8 bases that match TRBD1. This CDR3 has 13 residues. J was trimmed by 6 bases and V by 4 bases; bases with no gene match: 1. CDR1 and CDR2 from the germline V gene are MGHDK and SYGVNS. In DNA, the CDR3 is TGTGCCAGCAGTGGACAGGGGTCCGGGGAGCTGTTTTTT. This codes for CASSGQGSGELFF. Complete variable domain (other parts from reference TRBV25-1 and TRBJ2-2): EADIYQTPRYLVIGTGKKITLECSQTMGHDKMYWYQQDPGMELHLIHYSYGVNSTEKGDLSSESTVSRIRTEHFPLTLESARPSHTSQYLCASSGQGSGELFFGEGSRLTVL.

The chain is built from TRBV29-1 and TRBJ2-7; 9 nucleotides align to TRBD2. The CDR3 consists of 13 residues. With 4 bases clipped from V and 3 bases from J, the junction kept 4 bases outside the gene matches. Germline V gene lookup returns CDR1 SQVTM and CDR2 ANQGSEA. CDR3 sequence (DNA): TGCAGCGTTGTCCCTAGCGGGGACTACGAGCAGTACTTC. Translation: CSVVPSGDYEQYF.

The rearrangement uses TRBV5-1 and TRBJ2-1; 12 nucleotides agree with TRBD2. The ends lost 3 bases at V and 7 bases at J; junction bases unmatched: 5. Germline CDR1 SGHRS, CDR2 YFSETQ. The CDR3 has 15 amino acids. CDR3 coding DNA: TGCGCCAGCAGCTCCCTAGCGGGGGGGCTAAATGAGCAGTTCTTC. Its protein product is CASSSLAGGLNEQFF.

The V gene is TRBV7-3, the J gene TRBJ2-2; D unresolved. The CDR3 is 15 amino acids. V lost 5 bases, J lost 2 bases, and 12 bases lay in between. Germline V gene sequence: CDR1 SGHTA, CDR2 FQGTGA. In DNA, the CDR3 is TGTGCCAGCAGCCCGGCACAGTTCAACACCGGGGAGCTGTTTTTT. Amino acid sequence: CASSPAQFNTGELFF.

J is TRBJ2-5 and V is TRBV7-8; D possibly corresponds to TRBD2 (6 bases). The V end was cut by 5 bases, the J end by 1 base, with 11 bases between. The CDR3 spans 14 residues. Germline loops: CDR1 SGHVS, CDR2 FQNEAQ. CDR3 in DNA: TGTGCCAGCAGCAGACGGGGGACCCAAGAGACCCAGTACTTC. Protein: CASSRRGTQETQYF.

V is TRBV20-1 and J is TRBJ1-2; TRBD1 is a possible D gene (5 bases). Germline V gene lookup returns CDR1 DFQATT and CDR2 SNEGSKA (reference sequence). V was pared by 2 bases and J by 2 bases, with 9 bases between. The CDR3 totals 13 residues. The DNA for the CDR3 is TGCAGTGCTAGATGGGGGGTAAACTATGGCTACACCTTC. It codes for CSARWGVNYGYTF.

V usage is TRBV7-2 and J usage is TRBJ1-2; TRBD1 matches at 7 bases. Losses at the gene ends were 8 bases for V and 9 bases for J; bases not matched to a gene: 9. The CDR3 extends over 12 amino acids. Germline-derived CDR1 and CDR2 are SGHTA and FQGNSA. CDR3 DNA: TGTGCCAGCGCAACCGGGACAGAAAGCTACACCTTC. This gives the protein CASATGTESYTF.

This clonotype was observed a few times. The V and J genes are TRBV27 and TRBJ2-4, with D possibly called TRBD1 or TRBD2 (6 bases each). This CDR3 comprises 16 residues. Germline CDR1 reads MNHEY; CDR2 reads SMNVEV (reference sequence). V lost 5 bases and J 3 bases, leaving 17 bases between the germline ends. The CDR3: CASSKGIQGGKNIQYF. Written as DNA, the CDR3 is TGTGCCAGCAGTAAGGGTATACAGGGAGGCAAAAACATTCAGTACTTC.

This clonotype came up a few times. The CDR3 bases are TGTGCCAGCAGCGTAACCATGGGACTAGCGGGCGGATACGAGCAGTACTTC. Encoded protein: CASSVTMGLAGGYEQYF. V usage is TRBV11-2 and J usage is TRBJ2-7; 12 bases are shared with TRBD2. The CDR3 spans 17 residues. Trimming removed 5 bases from V and 4 bases from J; junction bases left unmatched: 12. Per germline, CDR1 SGHAT and CDR2 FQNNGV.

This clonotype was observed a handful of times. The genes are TRBV7-9 and TRBJ2-7, with TRBD1 identical over 9 bases. Unmatched junction bases numbered 11, after V lost 5 bases and J lost 3 bases. The CDR3 has 16 residues. Germline V CDR1 and CDR2: SEHNR, FQNEAQ (reference sequence). The CDR3 DNA is TGTGCCAGCAGCCCCACAGGGGGCCAGACTTACTACGAGCAGTACTTC. This codes for CASSPTGGQTYYEQYF.

The gene calls are TRBV7-2 and TRBJ2-5; 11 positions match TRBD2. Germline assignment: CDR1 SGHTA and CDR2 FQGNSA. V dropped 5 bases and J dropped 7; count of bases not matched to a gene: 9. CDR3 length: 15 amino acids. The CDR3 DNA is TGTGCCAGCAGCGCTAGCGGGGGGCCTAGCAGGACCCAGTACTTC. Its protein is CASSASGGPSRTQYF.

This clonotype was seen repeatedly, ten times or more. The chain is built from TRBV6-5 and TRBJ2-7; D gene ambiguous. V lost 2 bases and J lost 3, with 11 bases in between. This CDR3 contains 14 residues. CDR1 is MNHEY and CDR2 is SVGAGI in the germline V gene. The DNA for the CDR3 is TGTGCCAGCAGTTACGAACCACGCGGCTACGAGCAGTACTTC. Translation gives CASSYEPRGYEQYF.

The V and J genes are TRBV2 and TRBJ2-7; D gene uncertain. This CDR3 comprises 13 residues. Germline V gene data show CDR1 as SNHLY and CDR2 as FYNNEI. Trimming cost V 6 bases and J 7 bases, with 16 bases left between them. Here the CDR3 DNA reads TGTGCCAGCAGCTATACGTCGTACGAAGAGCAGTACTTC. Amino acids: CASSYTSYEEQYF.

This clonotype was seen a few times. The chain recombines TRBV7-8 with TRBJ2-1, with D unclear. The CDR3 covers 12 residues. Germline CDR1 is SGHVS and CDR2 is FQNEAQ. Trimming cost V 4 bases and J 12 bases, with 13 bases left between them. The CDR3 DNA is TGTGCCAGCAGCTCCGGGCCGTCCGGGCAGTTCTTC. Its translation is CASSSGPSGQFF.

The chain uses TRBV7-8 and TRBJ2-7; 8 bases are a match to TRBD1. The germline V gene encodes CDR1 SGHVS and CDR2 FQNEAQ. V lost 0 bases and J lost 2; bases outside the gene matches: 9. The CDR3 runs 17 residues. CDR3 coding DNA: TGTGCCAGCAGCTTAGCTGGGGGGACAGGCAACACCTACGAGCAGTACTTC. Amino acid sequence: CASSLAGGTGNTYEQYF.

The chain couples TRBV7-9 to TRBJ2-3, with 7 bases matching TRBD1. V trimming: 10 bases; J trimming: 4 bases; junction bases outside the gene matches: 8. Per the germline V gene, CDR1 is SEHNR and CDR2 is FQNEAQ (reference sequence). The CDR3 extends over 13 amino acids. CDR3 nucleotides: TGTGCCACCCGGGACAGCCACGCAGATACGCAGTATTTT. Encoded protein: CATRDSHADTQYF.

This clonotype was detected only a few times. The rearrangement joins TRBV10-3 to TRBJ2-7; D not resolved. CDR1 and CDR2 (germline): ENHRY, SYGVKD. V was pared by 3 bases and J by 3 bases, with 9 bases between. The CDR3 spans 13 residues. CDR3 sequence (DNA): TGTGCCATCAGTGACGGATTAATCTACGAGCAGTACTTC. It encodes CAISDGLIYEQYF.

The rearrangement uses TRBV29-1 and TRBJ2-7, with 10 bases identical to TRBD1. The V segment lost 4 bases and the J segment 7 bases; nucleotides outside the gene matches: 13. CDR1 is SQVTM, CDR2 ANQGSEA, per germline. The CDR3 contains 15 residues. The CDR3 loop is CSVGDQGQGTGEQYF. The CDR3 region has the DNA TGCAGCGTTGGGGATCAGGGACAGGGGACGGGAGAGCAGTACTTC.

CDR3 nucleotide sequence: TGCAGTGCTAAGAGCGGTTACGAGCAGTACTTC. This encodes CSAKSGYEQYF. This chain joins TRBV20-1 and TRBJ2-7; possible D gene TRBD2, 5 bases. This CDR3 is built from 11 residues. Trimming took 4 bases from V and 4 from J, leaving 8 bases between them. The V gene's germline CDR1 is DFQATT and CDR2 SNEGSKA (reference sequence).

The rearrangement uses TRBV20-1 and TRBJ1-5, with TRBD1 matching 7 bases. In germline, CDR1 is DFQATT, CDR2 SNEGSKA (reference sequence). This CDR3 contains 13 residues. Losses at the gene ends were 5 bases for V and 3 bases for J; bases not matched to a gene: 4. The CDR3 DNA follows: TGCAGTGCTTGGGACAGAGACAATCAGCCCCAGCATTTT. Amino acids: CSAWDRDNQPQHF.